The 4 T cell receptor beta chains below were found in one sample sequenced in a study of T cell responses to AZD1222 COVID-19 vaccine. Generated by immunoSEQ multiplex PCR, the TCRdb table keeps only in-frame clones and is missing some. The sample records under 200,000 clones, 92% being singletons. Material: peripheral blood, obtained 28 days after the second AZD1222 dose. The receptors originated from an adult who received the AZD1222 COVID-19 vaccine.

The genes are TRBV7-2 and TRBJ1-1, with D hard to call. The germline CDR1 and CDR2 sequences are SGHTA and FQGNSA. V was clipped by 3 bases and J by 0 bases, with 8 bases between them. The CDR3 consists of 14 residues. The CDR3 nucleotides read TGTGCCAGCAGCTTGAGCCTCCTGAACACTGAAGCTTTCTTT. Its protein is CASSLSLLNTEAFF.

The CDR3 nucleotides are TGTGCCAGCAGCTTGAACATCTACGAGCAGTACTTC. The encoded protein is CASSLNIYEQYF. V gene TRBV7-9 combines with J gene TRBJ2-7; no clear D. There are 12 residues in the CDR3. V lost 3 bases, J lost 3 bases, and 6 bases lay in between. Germline CDR1 reads SEHNR; CDR2 reads FQNEAQ (reference sequence).

V and J are TRBV7-2 and TRBJ2-1; perhaps TRBD2 as D (5 bases). V was trimmed by 1 base and J by 9 bases, leaving 19 bases between them. There are 16 residues in the CDR3. Germline CDR1 SGHTA, CDR2 FQGNSA. The CDR3 nucleotides read TGTGCCAGCAGCTTAGAGGCTAGCCCCTATTTTGGTGAGCAGTTCTTC. Its translation: CASSLEASPYFGEQFF.

The V gene is TRBV7-2, the J gene TRBJ2-2; 12 bases align to TRBD2. With 5 bases clipped from V and 7 bases from J, the junction kept 11 bases outside the gene matches. This CDR3 has 17 residues. CDR1 SGHTA and CDR2 FQGNSA come from the germline V gene. The CDR3 nucleotides read TGTGCCAGCAGCCCGACCCGGACTAGCGGGGTGAGCGGGGAGCTGTTTTTT. This gives the protein CASSPTRTSGVSGELFF.